This is a list of T cell receptor beta chains from one sample in a study of tumor-infiltrating lymphocytes in oesophageal squamous cell carcinoma. TCRdb passed the PCR reads through MiXCR, listing each CDR3 protein once. This table has approximately 10,000 distinct CDR3 sequences, around half appearing once. Material: esophageal tumor tissue. Receptor source: a female donor with esophageal squamous cell carcinoma. Each CDR3 is given with its conserved first and last residue. The D gene is left open where the match is weak. Some rows mark clone size as missing; the rest say once, few, many or name a class of expanded clone.

>NA|TRBV7-9|TRBJ2-3|NA
TGTGCCAGCAGCCCCGGGCGTATGAGCGGCACAGATACGCAGTATTTT
CASSPGRMSGTDTQYF
>NA|TRBV7-2|TRBJ2-3|NA
TGTGCCAGCAAAAGGGCGGTACCGGCTGCAGATACGCAGTATTTT
CASKRAVPAADTQYF
>TRBD1|TRBV6-2/TRBV6-3|TRBJ1-1|many
TGTGCCAGCAGCGACAGGGTTGAGGCTTTCTTT
CASSDRVEAFF
>TRBD1|TRBV6-1|TRBJ1-2|once
TGTGCCAGCAGTGCTCAGGGGGGGCATAACTATGGCTACACCTTC
CASSAQGGHNYGYTF
>NA|TRBV7-6|TRBJ2-7|NA
TGTGCCAGCAGCTTATCGGGATTGTCGGTGAATGAGCAGTACTTC
CASSLSGLSVNEQYF
>NA|TRBV7-2|TRBJ2-3|few
TGTGCCAGCAGCTTAGGTCAGGTGGACACAGATACGCAGTATTTT
CASSLGQVDTDTQYF
>NA|TRBV25-1|TRBJ2-1|NA
TGTGCCAGCAGACCAAATTTGGGACCTACCGACTCCTACAATGAGCAGTTCTTC
CASRPNLGPTDSYNEQFF
>TRBD2|TRBV5-6|TRBJ2-1|NA
TGTGCCAGCAGCTGGAGCGGGAGGGCCGCCTCTGAGCAGTTCTTC
CASSWSGRAASEQFF
>NA|TRBV5-1|TRBJ1-1|many
TGCGCCAGCAGCTTTGGCGCGAACACTGAAGCTTTCTTT
CASSFGANTEAFF
>TRBD2|TRBV7-2|TRBJ2-1|NA
TGTGCCAGCAGTTCACTAGCGGGATACGAGCAGTTCTTC
CASSSLAGYEQFF
>TRBD2|TRBV19|TRBJ2-1|NA
TGTGCCAGTAGCCATGGACTAGCGGGAGAATTCGGGCAGTTCTTC
CASSHGLAGEFGQFF
>TRBD2|TRBV7-3|TRBJ2-1|NA
TGTGCCAGCAGCTACGGGGGACTAGAGGGCAATGAGCAGTTCTTC
CASSYGGLEGNEQFF
>NA|TRBV7-6|TRBJ2-1|NA
TGTGCCAGCAGCTTAGCAGGGGCCAACTACAATGAGCAGTTCTTC
CASSLAGANYNEQFF
>NA|TRBV7-6|TRBJ2-7|NA
TGTGCCAGCAGCTCTAACGAGTACGAGCAGTACTTC
CASSSNEYEQYF
>TRBD2|TRBV7-2|TRBJ2-5|NA
TGTGCCAGCAGCTTAGGTCTAGCGGGAACTCAAGAGACCCAGTACTTC
CASSLGLAGTQETQYF
>NA|TRBV7-8|TRBJ1-1|NA
TGTGCCAGCAGCTTAAAAAGGCTAGTGACTAACAATGAGCAGTTCTTT
CASSLKRLVTNNEQFF
>NA|TRBV7-2|TRBJ1-4|NA
TGTGCCAGCAGCGCCGGGGATATAGGGGAAAAACTGTTTTTT
CASSAGDIGEKLFF
>TRBD1|TRBV7-2|TRBJ1-3|NA
TGTGCCAGCAGCTCTGACAGGGGGACCTTCTCTGGAAACACCATATATTTT
CASSSDRGTFSGNTIYF
>TRBD1|TRBV7-2|TRBJ1-5|NA
TGTGCCAGCAGCCCCTTGACAGGGACAAATCAGCCCCAGCATTTT
CASSPLTGTNQPQHF
>NA|TRBV7-3|TRBJ2-3|medium-sized
TGTGCCAGCAGCCCCCAGGAGCGGGGCACAGATACGCAGTATTTT
CASSPQERGTDTQYF
>TRBD2|TRBV7-3|TRBJ2-1|NA
TGTGCCAGCAGTCTCAGCGGGGGGCTAGGGAATGAGCAGTTCTTC
CASSLSGGLGNEQFF
>NA|TRBV11-3|TRBJ2-7|medium-sized
TGTGCCAGCAGCTTCCGGACAGAAATAAGCTCCTACGAGCAGTACTTC
CASSFRTEISSYEQYF